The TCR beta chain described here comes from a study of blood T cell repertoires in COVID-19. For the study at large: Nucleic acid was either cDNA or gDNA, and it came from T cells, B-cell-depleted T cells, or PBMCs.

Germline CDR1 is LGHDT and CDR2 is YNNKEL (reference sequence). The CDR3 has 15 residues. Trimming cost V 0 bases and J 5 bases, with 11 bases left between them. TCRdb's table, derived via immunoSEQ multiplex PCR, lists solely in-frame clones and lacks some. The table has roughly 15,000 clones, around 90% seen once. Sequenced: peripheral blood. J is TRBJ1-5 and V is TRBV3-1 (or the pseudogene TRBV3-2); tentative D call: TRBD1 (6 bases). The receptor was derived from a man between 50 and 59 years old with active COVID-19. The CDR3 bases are TGTGCCAGCAGCCAAGAGGGGGCAGGCCATCAGCCCCAGCATTTT. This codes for CASSQEGAGHQPQHF.